The 31 T cell receptor beta chains below come from one sample, sequenced in a study of metastatic and nonmetastatic thyroid tumors. Using MiXCR, TCRdb reanalyzed the PCR reads. The table shows 13,000 to 15,000 clones, with approximately 3.8% occurring only once. None of the patients had undergone any treatment ahead of thyroid surgery. The specimen was tumor tissue. These receptors were collected from a female donor with papillary thyroid cancer or a benign thyroid nodule (not recorded which). Some clones in this sample may be carry-over from other donors' samples.

The V call is TRBV12-3 or TRBV12-4, the J call TRBJ2-2; D is ambiguous. V shed 4 bases and J shed 6 bases, with 21 bases lying between them. The CDR3 is 17 amino acids. Here the CDR3 DNA reads TGTGCCAGCAGTTATCTAAATACTTCCTCCTCCGCCGGGGAGCTGTTTTTT. Translation: CASSYLNTSSSAGELFF.

This clone was recorded a few times. This chain uses TRBV11-3 with TRBJ2-7, with 11 bases matching TRBD2. The CDR3 covers 17 residues. Losses at the gene ends were 0 bases for V and 1 base for J; bases not matched to a gene: 5. The germline gives CDR1 SGHNT, CDR2 YENEEA. The CDR3 is CASSLDAGTSGSYEQYF. The CDR3 DNA reads TGTGCCAGCAGCTTAGATGCCGGGACTAGCGGTTCCTACGAGCAGTACTTC.

This clone came up once. The chain carries TRBV20-1 and TRBJ1-1; D unresolved. V was shortened by 3 bases and J by 3 bases, with 11 bases between the two germline ends. Germline values: CDR1 DFQATT, CDR2 SNEGSKA (reference sequence). The CDR3 covers 13 residues. The CDR3 reads CSASAGGDTEAFF. The CDR3 DNA follows: TGCAGTGCTAGCGCGGGAGGTGACACTGAAGCTTTCTTT.

A few counts support this clone. The chain employs TRBV28 and TRBJ1-5; D is ambiguous. The V end lost 6 bases, the J end lost 4 bases, and 4 bases lay between the germline ends. There are 11 residues in the CDR3. Germline V gives CDR1 MDHEN, CDR2 SYDVKM. In DNA form, the CDR3 reads TGTGCCAGCAGCGTTAATCAGCCCCAGCATTTT. It specifies CASSVNQPQHF.

The genes are TRBV27 and TRBJ2-7; 7 bases align to TRBD1. Germline CDR1 MNHEY, CDR2 SMNVEV (reference sequence). This CDR3 is 14 amino acids long. V dropped 5 bases and J dropped 3; count of bases not matched to a gene: 7. CDR3 sequence reads: CASSPQRTGYEQYF. CDR3 DNA: TGTGCCAGCAGTCCCCAAAGGACAGGCTACGAGCAGTACTTC.

This clone was seen more than once but under ten times. The chain recombines TRBV6-1 with TRBJ1-6; D unresolved. The CDR3 contains 15 residues. Germline V gives CDR1 MNHNS, CDR2 SASEGT. Trimming cost V 2 bases and J 10 bases, with 15 bases left between them. The chain's CDR3 is CASSETDGGSSPLHF. The DNA for the CDR3 is TGTGCCAGCAGTGAAACAGATGGAGGGAGCTCACCCCTCCACTTT.

This clone was picked up a small number of times. The chain couples TRBV28 to TRBJ1-2, with D hard to call. The germline V gene has CDR1 MDHEN and CDR2 SYDVKM. This CDR3 region has 13 residues. Trimming pared 3 bases from V and 4 bases from J, leaving 9 bases between. The DNA for the CDR3 is TGTGCCAGCAGTTTGAGTTACAGCTATGGCTACACCTTC. Protein product: CASSLSYSYGYTF.

This clone came up a few times. V gene TRBV6-2 or TRBV6-3 combines with J gene TRBJ2-6; D not certain. V lost 0 bases to trimming and J lost 3 bases, with 6 bases between them. The CDR3 sequence is 15 residues long. CDR1 is MNHEY and CDR2 is SVGEGT in the germline V gene. CDR3 sequence: CASSYSTDGANVLTF. The CDR3 DNA reads TGTGCCAGCAGTTACTCGACCGATGGGGCCAACGTCCTGACTTTC.

V and J are TRBV27 and TRBJ2-5; D gene uncertain. Gene TRBJ2-1 matches the end of the DNA better, so the J call may be wrong. The germline V gene encodes CDR1 MNHEY and CDR2 SMNVEV (reference sequence). The CDR3 runs 13 residues. The CDR3 protein is CASSSWADNEQFF. Written as DNA, the CDR3 is TGTGCCAGCAGTTCTTGGGCAGATAATGAGCAGTTCTTC.

This clone was observed a few times. The chain carries TRBV28 and TRBJ2-7; D assignment may be TRBD1 or TRBD2 (6 bases each). The germline gives CDR1 MDHEN, CDR2 SYDVKM. The ends were cut back, 3 bases at V and 3 bases at J, with 9 bases in the middle. This CDR3 contains 13 residues. The CDR3 DNA follows: TGTGCCAGCAGTTTTCGGGGGCTCTACGAGCAGTACTTC. This encodes CASSFRGLYEQYF.

This clone was counted between two and nine times. This may come from a read error, since a much larger clone is one base off. The V call is TRBV27, the J call TRBJ2-7, with 9 bases aligning to TRBD2. This CDR3 spans 15 amino acids. Per the germline V gene, CDR1 is MNHEY and CDR2 is SMNVEV (reference sequence). The V segment lost 5 bases and the J segment 7 bases; nucleotides outside the gene matches: 12. The CDR3 region is CASSPVAGVPSEQYF. CDR3 nucleotides: TGTGCCAGCAGTCCAGTAGCGGGAGTGCCCTCGGAGCAGTACTTC.

In its sample, this clone was seen a few times. V and J are TRBV5-1 and TRBJ2-5; D is perhaps TRBD1 (5 bases). The V and J ends lost 0 bases and 2 bases respectively, with 14 bases between them. The CDR3 runs 16 residues. Per the germline V gene, CDR1 is SGHRS and CDR2 is YFSETQ. CDR3 residues: CASSLGVGVRQETQYF. The CDR3 coding sequence is TGCGCCAGCAGCTTGGGGGTAGGGGTTAGACAAGAGACCCAGTACTTC.

This clone was counted between two and nine times. The chain combines TRBV28 with TRBJ1-5; D is unclear. In germline, CDR1 is MDHEN, CDR2 SYDVKM. The ends were cut back, 4 bases at V and 3 bases at J, with 13 bases in the middle. The CDR3 has 15 amino acids. CDR3 amino acids: CASSSRQLPNQPQHF. As DNA, the CDR3 is TGTGCCAGCAGTTCGCGGCAGCTTCCCAATCAGCCCCAGCATTTT.

This chain links TRBV7-2 with TRBJ2-7; D not resolved. Trimming removed 0 bases at V and 2 bases at J, with 8 bases between. This CDR3 comprises 14 residues. The germline gives CDR1 SGHTA, CDR2 FQGNSA. The CDR3 loop reads CASSLAQCTYEQYF. The CDR3 nucleotides are TGTGCCAGCAGCTTAGCGCAGTGTACCTACGAGCAGTACTTC.

This clone was counted a few times. The rearrangement links TRBV5-1 to TRBJ1-1, with a weak D call TRBD1 (5 bases). The V gene lost 4 bases and the J gene lost 6 bases, with 13 bases spanning the gap. The CDR3 is 13 residues long. Germline CDR1 reads SGHRS; CDR2 reads YFSETQ. The CDR3 DNA follows: TGCGCCAGCAGCGCCTTTTCGGGGGCTGAAGCTTTCTTT. Translated: CASSAFSGAEAFF.

As regards this clone: One junction end disagrees with the germline gene, perhaps due to a read error. This sequence joins TRBV9 and TRBJ1-1; D remains unclear. Germline V gives CDR1 SGDLS, CDR2 YYNGEE. The CDR3 covers 16 residues. DNA for the CDR3: TGTGCCAGCAGCGTAGAGGCTGGGGTATTATACACTGAAGCTTCCTTT. Amino acids: CASSVEAGVLYTEASF.

In its sample, this clone was seen many times. The chain couples TRBV5-4 to TRBJ2-3; a possible D gene is TRBD2 (5 bases). Germline CDR1 is SGHNT and CDR2 is YYREEE (reference sequence). The germline V and J ends were trimmed by 0 bases and 2 bases, with 10 bases remaining between them. This CDR3 contains 15 residues. The DNA for the CDR3 is TGTGCCAGCAGCTTGGGAGGACTCTCCACAGATACGCAGTATTTT. Protein sequence: CASSLGGLSTDTQYF.

The sample holds many counts of this clone. A much more abundant neighbour one base away suggests this may be a read error. The chain has TRBV13 and TRBJ1-1; D is perhaps TRBD1 (5 bases). The V gene lost 8 bases and the J gene lost 1 base, with 8 bases spanning the gap. Per the germline V gene, CDR1 is PRHDT and CDR2 is FYEKMQ (reference sequence). The CDR3 runs to 12 residues. The CDR3 DNA is TGTGCCAGCGGACATAGGAACACTGAAGCTTTCTTT. As protein: CASGHRNTEAFF.

This clone was counted between two and nine times. The chain employs TRBV6-1 and TRBJ2-3; TRBD2 agrees at 10 bases. J was trimmed by 0 bases and V by 7 bases; bases with no gene match: 4. The length of the CDR3 is 15 residues. Germline CDR1 is MNHNS and CDR2 is SASEGT. CDR3 DNA sequence: TGTGCCAGCACCCTGACTAGCGGGAGCACAGATACGCAGTATTTT. Translated, it gives CASTLTSGSTDTQYF.

This clone turned up a few times. The rearrangement uses TRBV27 and TRBJ1-1; no clear D gene. Trimming cost V 1 base and J 2 bases, with 8 bases left between them. Germline loops: CDR1 MNHEY, CDR2 SMNVEV (reference sequence). CDR3 size: 14 residues. The CDR3 protein is CASSLLNINTEAFF. CDR3 bases: TGTGCCAGCAGTTTATTAAACATAAACACTGAAGCTTTCTTT.

V is TRBV6-1 and J is TRBJ2-1; 7 bases agree with TRBD2. V was clipped by 6 bases and J by 7 bases; unmatched bases: 6. CDR1 is MNHNS, CDR2 SASEGT, per germline. The CDR3 sequence is 13 residues long. The CDR3 loop reads CASRPAGVNEQFF. The CDR3 region has the DNA TGTGCCAGCAGGCCGGCGGGGGTGAATGAGCAGTTCTTC.

This clone was counted a few times. The V gene is TRBV20-1, the J gene TRBJ1-2, with D perhaps TRBD1 (6 bases). CDR1 and CDR2 (germline): DFQATT, SNEGSKA (reference sequence). V lost 5 bases, J lost 8 bases, and 21 bases lay in between. The length of the CDR3 is 14 residues. The CDR3 is CSAFPAGRGKGYTF. The CDR3 coding sequence is TGCAGTGCTTTCCCCGCCGGGAGGGGGAAGGGCTACACCTTC.

By sample share, this clone is medium-sized. The chain links TRBV4-3 to TRBJ1-1; 8 nucleotides agree with TRBD1. This CDR3 contains 16 residues. CDR1 is LGHNA and CDR2 is YSLEER in the germline V gene. Trimming removed 4 bases from V and 0 bases from J; junction bases left unmatched: 7. The CDR3 sequence is CASSRGTGEMNTEAFF. CDR3 in DNA: TGCGCCAGCAGCCGAGGGACAGGTGAAATGAACACTGAAGCTTTCTTT.

About this clone: Sequence at one end of the junction differs from germline and may be a read error. The chain joins TRBV15 to TRBJ2-3; no clear D. From germline, CDR1 is LNHNV and CDR2 YYDKDF (reference sequence). CDR3 length: 14 amino acids. The CDR3 spells CATSLRTYTYTQYF. The CDR3 DNA reads TGTGCCACCAGCTTGAGGACCTACACATATACGCAGTATTTT.

This clone was counted a few times. V gene TRBV13 combines with J gene TRBJ2-1; 8 bases are a match to TRBD2. This CDR3 has 15 amino acids. Germline lookup yields CDR1 PRHDT and CDR2 FYEKMQ (reference sequence). J lost 6 bases, V lost 5 bases, and 9 bases had no gene match. The CDR3 DNA is TGTGCCAGCAGCCATACTAGCGGAGCGGTCAATGAGCAGTTCTTC. Translating gives CASSHTSGAVNEQFF. Supplemented by reference TRBV13 and TRBJ2-1, the full variable domain reads AAGVIQSPRHLIKEKRETATLKCYPIPRHDTVYWYQQGPGQDPQFLISFYEKMQSDKGSIPDRFSAQQFSDYHSELNMSSLELGDSALYFCASSHTSGAVNEQFFGPGTRLTVL.

This clone was picked up a small number of times. V and J are TRBV27 and TRBJ1-2; weak D call: TRBD1 (5 bases). The germline V gene has CDR1 MNHEY and CDR2 SMNVEV (reference sequence). The CDR3 contains 15 residues. The V gene lost 5 bases and the J gene lost 2 bases, with 15 bases spanning the gap. CDR3 in DNA: TGTGCCAGCAGTGTAGGGGTATACTTAAACTATGGCTACACCTTC. As protein: CASSVGVYLNYGYTF.

This chain joins TRBV2 and TRBJ2-7, with D maybe TRBD2 (5 bases). Germline V gene sequence: CDR1 SNHLY, CDR2 FYNNEI. V lost 6 bases and J 3 bases, leaving 12 bases between the germline ends. The CDR3 is 13 amino acids. The CDR3 spells CASRPGSDYEQYF. CDR3 nucleotide sequence: TGTGCCAGCAGGCCGGGAAGCGACTACGAGCAGTACTTC.

The chain recombines TRBV6-1 with TRBJ2-6; TRBD1 matches at 8 bases. Per the germline V gene, CDR1 is MNHNS and CDR2 is SASEGT. Trimming removed 1 base from V and 8 bases from J; junction bases left unmatched: 10. The CDR3 sequence is 17 residues long. The CDR3 here is CASSEGTGYRGSNVLTF. The CDR3 DNA reads TGTGCCAGCAGTGAAGGGACAGGGTACCGAGGGTCCAACGTCCTGACTTTC.

J is TRBJ2-5 and V is TRBV12-3 or TRBV12-4, with 9 bases aligning to TRBD1. The CDR3 extends over 14 amino acids. V shed 7 bases, J shed 5 bases, and the junction held 8 bases outside the gene matches. As DNA, the CDR3 is TGTGCCAGCAACCAACAGGGGGCGGGGGAGACCCAGTACTTC. Translated: CASNQQGAGETQYF.

Notes on this clone: Given a much more abundant clone one base away, this may be a read error. This sequence joins TRBV27 and TRBJ1-1; tentatively, D is TRBD1 (5 bases). Germline loops: CDR1 MNHEY, CDR2 SMNVEV (reference sequence). The ends were cut back, 10 bases at V and 6 bases at J, with 21 bases in the middle. The CDR3 loop spans 14 amino acids. CDR3 sequence reads: CAIRPDLRDAEAFF. CDR3 coding DNA: TGTGCCATCAGGCCTGACCTCAGGGACGCTGAAGCTTTCTTT.

This clone has only a few counts. This chain links TRBV4-2 with TRBJ2-1; D call uncertain. Deletions cut 1 base from V and 7 bases from J, with 8 bases between. Looked up from germline, CDR1 is LGHNA and CDR2 is YNFKEQ. The CDR3 totals 13 residues. DNA of the CDR3: TGTGCCAGCAGCCAAGCAGATCAGAATGAGCAGTTCTTC. This codes for CASSQADQNEQFF.